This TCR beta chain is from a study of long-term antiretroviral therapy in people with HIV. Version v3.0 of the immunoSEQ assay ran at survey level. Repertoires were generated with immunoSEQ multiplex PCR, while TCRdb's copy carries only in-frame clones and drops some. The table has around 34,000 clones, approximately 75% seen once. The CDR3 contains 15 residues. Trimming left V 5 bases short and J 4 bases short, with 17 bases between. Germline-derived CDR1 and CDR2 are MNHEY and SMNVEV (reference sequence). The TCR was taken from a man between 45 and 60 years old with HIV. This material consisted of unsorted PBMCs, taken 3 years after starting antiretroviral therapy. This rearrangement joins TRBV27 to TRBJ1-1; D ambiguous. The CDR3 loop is CASSLRPAAATEAFF. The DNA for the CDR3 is TGTGCCAGCAGTCTTAGACCGGCCGCGGCCACTGAAGCTTTCTTT.